This T cell receptor (beta chain) was documented in a study of low-dose radiotherapy and immunotherapy resistance in tumors. Background on the study: Individuals in Cohort 2 had 1 Gy per fraction every two weeks, adding up to 13 Gy over 26 weeks.

This clonotype was seen ten or more times. cDNA synthesis used a TRAV/TRBV-specific primer set for both chains. With a V-primer adapter and a constant-region primer, TCRs were amplified for around 20 PCR cycles. TCRdb reprocessed the reads via MiXCR and lists one record per CDR3 protein. The table records approximately 46,000 distinct CDR3 sequences, less than 30% of them present only once. Described time point: after trial treatment. Regarding treatment: LDRT plus nivolumab, ipilimumab, low-dose cyclophosphamide and aspirin (RACIN trial). Germline trimming cut 4 bases from V and 4 bases from J; bases unmatched to any gene: 11. CDR1 and CDR2 from the germline V gene are SGHRS and YFSETQ. The CDR3 runs 17 residues.

The starting material was PBMCs, obtained after low-dose radiotherapy plus immunotherapy. The chain recombines TRBV5-1 with TRBJ2-1; TRBD2 matches 10 bases. The clonotype comes from a male donor with prostate cancer. The CDR3 nucleotides read TGCGCCAGCAGCCGGACTACTACTAGCGGGAATTACAATGAGCAGTTCTTC. Translating gives CASSRTTTSGNYNEQFF.